This T cell receptor (beta chain) appears in the sequencing data of a study of cytomegalovirus exposure and HLA in healthy donors (dated by TCRdb to the late 2010s). As for the study more broadly: In an earlier analysis of some 550 of the donors, 250 to 350 Gb of sequence data and 90 million to 120 million unique TCR beta sequences from about 179 million T cells were reported. Roughly 300 gigabases of sequencing data and tens of millions of unique TCR sequences were included in an early release covering about 700 HLA-typed donors. The genetic ancestry cluster associated with self-reported Caucasian donors included 65% to 90% of the roughly 400 genotyped donors. The aim of the study was to test whether cataloging public T cell receptors could identify signatures of past pathogen exposure. The study used immunosequencing to profile the T cell repertoires of some 600 subjects and linked those repertoires to cytomegalovirus serostatus. In addition to the first cohort of hundreds of subjects, a separate validation cohort of 120 different subjects was used. High-throughput TCR immunosequencing, statistical association of individual TCRs with disease status, and machine learning were combined to predict cytomegalovirus infection status. To study patterns of TCR occurrence, a later analysis re-analyzed previously published TCR beta repertoires from around 660 donors and added high-resolution HLA genotyping. Rather than using new phenotypic data, the later analysis identified candidate immune exposures from TCR beta sequences and from how often those sequences occurred across donors. In an earlier analysis of 587 of the donors, high-throughput TCR beta sequencing was used to judge whether each TCR beta V gene segment behaved as functional or pseudogenic. Donor age, sex, ethnicity and CMV serostatus were compiled together with the repertoire data. A later genetic analysis took genome-wide SNP genotypes for 398 of the 666 donors and used that subset as a discovery cohort. Every repertoire in the discovery cohort had been generated on one and the same sequencing platform. HLA typing included class I and class II loci at four-digit resolution. The number of typed donors differed by locus: about 620-640 for A, B, C, DRB1 and DQB1; approximately 520 for DQA1; around 610 for DPA1; and 400 to 480 for DPB1. Because of strong linkage in the cohort, a few DR-DQ haplotypes were treated as single units for association and clustering. On average, roughly 200,000 unique TCR beta nucleotide sequences were sequenced per donor among about 400 genotyped donors of the cohort, with around 19% of those sequences being non-productive. Overall results and qualifications from the work: According to a later analysis, parvovirus B19, influenza, CMV and Epstein-Barr virus appeared linked to several top co-occurrence clusters. In vitro tests confirmed that three of the cytomegalovirus-associated TCR beta chains recognize cytomegalovirus antigens. In a later genetic analysis, a missense DCLRE1C variant was associated with V-gene and J-gene trimming of TCR beta chains, and the association was replicated in an independent cohort. A further reported finding was that TCR beta sequences accurately predicted the HLA-A and HLA-B alleles for most subjects in the first cohort. According to a later genetic analysis, donors in an Asian-associated ancestry cluster had fewer N-insertions in productive TCRs than the approximately 710-donor mean. In this cohort, only TCR beta chains were sequenced, and detectable features were limited by the absence of alpha or paired-chain data. In a later analysis, HLA-associated TCR beta chains showed more clonal expansion and lower generation probabilities than non-associated chains that were equally common. At a false discovery rate of 0.05, a later analysis linked 16,951 TCR beta sequences to specific HLA alleles. Because HLA typing was missing for some donors at each locus, association tests included only the typed subset. A cluster of highly shared sequence variants was judged likely to be a technical artifact of the sequencing pipeline. CMV serostatus was the only immune exposure information available for the cohort. The authors suggested that the approach could potentially be extended to other disease states and immunological phenotypes. In an earlier analysis of some 500 of the donors, most TCR beta V segments appeared in productive rearrangements about 87% or about 30% of the time, broadly matching IMGT annotations. The study gave a list of under 200 TCR beta chains associated with cytomegalovirus. Cytomegalovirus status was reported to be diagnosed by the classifier with high specificity and sensitivity in both the original and validation cohorts. When HLA alleles, especially DR and DQ, strongly co-occurred, TCR associations were difficult to assign to individual alleles. Because counts were too low, more than 15 rarely observed V segments, including chromosome 9 orphons, were left out of the earlier analysis of a few hundred of the donors. Presence/absence analyses assumed roughly uniform sequencing depth across donors, an assumption that may not hold. Most CMV-associated TCR beta chains appeared to be HLA-restricted in a later analysis, and the HLA associations seemed to be driven largely by CMV exposure. In a later analysis, TCR association rates were found to vary across HLA loci, with the most associated TCRs seen for DRB1 alleles and the fewest for HLA-C alleles. Across donors, most TCR sequences were observed very rarely, whereas some public TCRs were present in many individuals. Linkage disequilibrium might explain the correlated functional status among segregating V segments, but an unknown experimental factor could not be ruled out.

The cohort was made up of several hundred healthy bone marrow donors. All cohort members were sampled while nominally healthy, although unrecorded immune exposures were likely present. The donor tested CMV seropositive and was one of the 289 seropositive cohort members. A peripheral blood sample was collected from each donor, and TCR beta sequencing was performed on peripheral blood mononuclear cells. Genomic DNA extraction from the blood cell samples was performed with the Qiagen DNeasy Blood Extraction Kit. Library prep was done by the immunoSEQ multiplex PCR assay. The multiplex PCR relied on a mix of 60 forward primers for TCR Vbeta segments and 13 reverse primers for TCR Jbeta segments. Amplification of the CDR3 region of rearranged TCR beta genes was performed with a multiplex PCR assay on genomic DNA. The Illumina HiSeq System was used to sequence the amplified TCR beta libraries as 87-base-pair reads. In the source study's methods: A later analysis tallied 70 million to 100 million unique TCR beta chains across the approximately 670 repertoires, and approximately 9.9 million of those chains were shared by two or more donors. Raw reads were error-corrected and collapsed into unique sequences with a nearest-neighbor algorithm that merged closely related sequences to remove PCR and sequencing errors. To assign V, D and J gene segments, CDR3 sequences were aligned to IMGT reference sequences. Each retained sequence needed at least a six-nucleotide match to both a V gene segment and a J gene segment. Rearrangements were classified as productive when the CDR3 lacked stop codons and remained in frame with V and J, and all other rearrangements were classified as non-productive. Following IMGT convention, CDR3 was defined as the stretch from the second conserved V-encoded cysteine up to the conserved J-encoded phenylalanine. Sequences without an unambiguous match to a single V gene segment were excluded from the earlier analysis of about 640 of the donors. In an earlier analysis of approximately 500 of the donors, a V segment was called functional when productive rearrangements were above 56.7%, and segregating when the standard deviation between donors exceeded 5%. A statistical classification framework was developed to diagnose cytomegalovirus status using the catalog of TCR beta chain sequences. V and J gene assignment, in a later analysis, came from comparing TCR nucleotide sequences with IMGT/GENE-DB human TR gene sequences. The TCRdist pipeline was used in a later analysis to assign CDR3 sequences and most-parsimonious VDJ recombination scenarios. In a later analysis, each TCR beta chain was defined by its CDR3 amino acid sequence together with its V-gene family, and reads lacking a unique V-gene family were excluded. To address suspected cross-contamination and a sequencing artifact, a later analysis removed approximately 600 highly shared, low-generation-probability nucleotide sequences. In a later analysis, a clonal expansion index was calculated for each public chain from normalized within-repertoire ranks of inferred template counts. Generation probabilities in a later analysis came from a VDJ recombination model fitted to out-of-frame rearrangements, and those results were checked against IGoR. In a later analysis, hypergeometric tests were used to score TCR-TCR, TCR-HLA and TCR-CMV co-occurrence, with a repertoire-size bias correction applied to TCR pairs. False discovery rates were estimated in a later analysis by permuting HLA or CMV assignments 20 times. A later analysis grouped co-occurring TCRs with DBSCAN, adding TCRdist sequence similarity when clustering within HLA-allele-positive subsets. Repertoires with fewer than 30,000 or more than 120,000 public chains, plus five repertoires with anomalous nucleotide sharing, were excluded from co-occurrence clustering. What TCRdb holds here is the immuneACCESS table cut down to in-frame rearrangements. Part of the clones is not present; checked against another copy, under half of the missing clones reflect an unresolved V gene, and the others are unexplained. V and J calls and clone size are as listed in that table; D and trimming were resolved from the DNA. The sample records 150,000 to 200,000 clones, under 70% of which are singletons. Roughly a tenth of the sample comes from the top ten.

In regard to this clone: Its specific antigen is unknown. No base-level quality is on record; no much larger clone is a single base apart.

This sequence was found in a man in his thirties or forties in good health and CMV-seropositive. The sample was PBMCs.

The sequenced DNA: TGTGCCAGCAGACAGACAGGGGAGGAAGAGACCCAGTACTTC. Its product reads: CASRQTGEEETQYF. Rearrangement joined TRBV6-1 to TRBJ2-5; 8 central bases correspond to TRBD1. Ends trimmed: V by 6 bases, J by 3 bases; bases unmatched to a gene: 6. For CDR1 and CDR2, the germline V gene lists MNHNS and SASEGT. The CDR3 runs 14 residues from the cysteine to the phenylalanine. Only CDR3 DNA remains: 42 bases, in frame from the first base.